The clone carrying this TCR beta chain came up a few times. The data were obtained in a study of T-cell memory formation after mild COVID-19. In TCRdb, the 5' RACE reads were re-called with MiXCR into one record per CDR3 protein. The sample consists of around 390,000 distinct CDR3 sequences, around a sixth of them appearing once. This receptor was identified in a man aged 18-30 years who had mild COVID-19 (a few samples of this study predate the infection). Cell type and time point are not known. The sequencing input was PBMCs or a T cell subset sorted from them (not recorded which).

The CDR3 sequence: CATQGNTEAFF. The CDR3 nucleotides read TGTGCCACTCAGGGGAACACTGAAGCTTTCTTT. The rearrangement joins TRBV19 to TRBJ1-1; a possible D gene is TRBD1 (5 bases). CDR1 and CDR2 (germline): LNHDA, SQIVND (reference sequence). Trimming took 10 bases from V and 1 from J, leaving 7 bases between them. This CDR3 spans 11 amino acids.